The clone carrying this TCR beta chain was found a few times. This sample is drawn from a study of molecular identifiers for immune sequencing clone quantification. The ends were cut back, 4 bases at V and 4 bases at J, with 13 bases in the middle. Germline CDR1 and CDR2: SGHDN and FVKESK. The CDR3 contains 14 residues. In TCRdb, the PCR reads were re-called with MiXCR into one record per CDR3 protein. Of approximately 500,000 distinct CDR3 sequences in the sample, roughly a fifth were seen once. A CD8+CD4-CCR7+CD45RA+ gate was used to sort naive CD8 T cells. Sequencing used naive CD8+ T cells from blood, with Jurkat cell RNA spiked in. Subset of the sample: FACS-sorted CD8+CD4-CCR7+CD45RA+ naive T cells. The V call is TRBV14, the J call TRBJ1-1; no clear D. This TCR was recovered from a human donor in good health. Some libraries in this study had Jurkat cell RNA spiked in. The CDR3 is CASSLLSMATEAFF. The CDR3 DNA reads as TGTGCCAGCAGCCTATTGAGCATGGCCACTGAAGCTTTCTTT.